These 31 T cell receptor beta chains were sequenced from one sample in a study of vaccination effects on CD4 cells after COVID-19. The ViraFEST assay expanded antigen-specific CD4+ T cells with viral peptide pools before sequencing. Cultured cells yielded isolated CD4+ T cells after approximately nine days. These receptors have no identified antigens. Assay used: immunoSEQ multiplex PCR; TCRdb lists only in-frame clones, some missing. The data hold just over 20,000 clones, with approximately 70% observed a single time. Specimen: CD4+ T cells from PBMCs cultured with HCoV-229E spike peptides, collected before COVID-19 vaccination. These receptors originate from a human donor who received a COVID-19 vaccine.

This clone was observed a few times. The V call is TRBV7-9, the J call TRBJ2-1; D is undetermined. The CDR3 is made up of 12 amino acids. The germline V gene encodes CDR1 SEHNR and CDR2 FQNEAQ (reference sequence). Trimming stripped 3 bases from V and 9 bases from J, with 9 bases between. This chain's CDR3 is CASSFNLREQFF. CDR3 coding DNA: TGTGCCAGCAGCTTCAATCTACGTGAGCAGTTCTTC.

The rearrangement links TRBV6-5 to TRBJ1-3, with no clear D. CDR1 MNHEY and CDR2 SVGAGI come from the germline V gene. Trimming took off 6 bases at V and 2 bases at J, with 14 bases between the two ends. This CDR3 has 15 residues. The CDR3 spells CASRGSKRAGNTIYF. The CDR3 DNA follows: TGTGCCAGCAGGGGCAGCAAAAGGGCTGGAAACACCATATATTTT.

This clone was detected once. This chain uses TRBV11-3 with TRBJ2-2, with a possible D match to TRBD2 (5 bases). This CDR3 has 13 residues. Trimming shortened V by 5 bases and J by 6 bases, and 10 bases separated the two germline ends. Looked up from germline, CDR1 is SGHNT and CDR2 is YENEEA. In DNA, the CDR3 is TGTGCCAGCAGCGTCGGGGTACCCGGGGAGCTGTTTTTT. Protein: CASSVGVPGELFF.

This clone was observed a handful of times. The genes are TRBV12-5 and TRBJ2-2; no clear D gene. Germline loops: CDR1 LGHNT, CDR2 FRNRAP. V was pared by 2 bases and J by 1 base, with 14 bases between. The CDR3 has 17 amino acids. The CDR3 nucleotides read TGTGCTAGTGGTTTGACCACCGACCCCCGGAACACCGGGGAGCTGTTTTTT. Protein sequence: CASGLTTDPRNTGELFF.

This clone showed up just a few times. This chain joins TRBV7-9 and TRBJ2-1, with D possibly TRBD2 on 6 matching bases. The CDR3 loop spans 17 amino acids. Germline V CDR1 and CDR2: SEHNR, FQNEAQ (reference sequence). Trimming shortened V by 5 bases and J by 6 bases, and 23 bases separated the two germline ends. The CDR3 spells CASSPRETSLGANEQFF. In DNA form, the CDR3 reads TGTGCCAGCAGCCCAAGAGAGACTAGTCTGGGCGCCAATGAGCAGTTCTTC.

The gene calls are TRBV3-1 (or the pseudogene TRBV3-2) and TRBJ1-1; D is ambiguous. Trimming stripped 2 bases from V and 3 bases from J, with 10 bases between. The CDR3 is 14 residues long. CDR1 and CDR2 from the germline V gene are LGHDT and YNNKEL (reference sequence). CDR3 DNA: TGTGCCAGCAGCCAACTGACTGGTGACACTGAAGCTTTCTTT. The encoded protein is CASSQLTGDTEAFF.

The rearrangement joins TRBV5-1 to TRBJ1-4; no firm D call. Trimming pared 3 bases from V and 0 bases from J, leaving 6 bases between. Germline lookup yields CDR1 SGHRS and CDR2 YFSETQ. The CDR3 runs 14 residues. CDR3 region: CASSSTSTNEKLFF. CDR3 in DNA: TGCGCCAGCAGCTCGACGTCAACTAATGAAAAACTGTTTTTT. The complete variable domain, with remaining parts taken from reference TRBV5-1 and TRBJ1-4, reads KAGVTQTPRYLIKTRGQQVTLSCSPISGHRSVSWYQQTPGQGLQFLFEYFSETQRNKGNFPGRFSGRQFSNSRSEMNVSTLELGDSALYLCASSSTSTNEKLFFGSGTQLSVL.

The chain recombines TRBV11-3 with TRBJ2-3; TRBD2 might be the D (6 bases). Germline assignment: CDR1 SGHNT and CDR2 YENEEA. The CDR3 loop spans 19 amino acids. Trimming took off 1 base at V and 0 bases at J, with 20 bases between the two ends. The CDR3 is CASSLAPTGLRTSTDTQYF. In DNA, the CDR3 is TGTGCCAGCAGCTTAGCCCCGACGGGACTCAGGACTAGCACAGATACGCAGTATTTT.

The chain links TRBV7-9 to TRBJ1-2, with D hard to call. In germline, CDR1 is SEHNR, CDR2 FQNEAQ (reference sequence). The CDR3 has 14 residues. Between the trimmed V and J ends, which lost 5 bases and 4 bases, there was a span of 14 bases. The DNA of the CDR3 is TGTGCCAGCAGCGGTCGAGAACTTAGCTATGGCTACACCTTC. Amino acid sequence: CASSGRELSYGYTF.

The rearrangement uses TRBV5-1 and TRBJ1-6; tentative D call: TRBD1 (6 bases). V lost 4 bases, J lost 0 bases, and 20 bases lay in between. This CDR3 has 19 residues. Germline values: CDR1 SGHRS, CDR2 YFSETQ. CDR3 sequence reads: CASSPADSGQSSYNSPLHF. As DNA, the CDR3 is TGCGCCAGCAGCCCGGCGGACAGTGGCCAAAGCTCCTATAATTCACCCCTCCACTTT.

V gene TRBV3-1 (or the pseudogene TRBV3-2) combines with J gene TRBJ1-1; D not certain. CDR3 length equals 15 residues. Germline-derived CDR1 and CDR2 are LGHDT and YNNKEL (reference sequence). Between the trimmed V and J ends, which lost 0 bases and 0 bases, there was a span of 8 bases. The CDR3 sequence is CASSQDPRLNTEAFF. The CDR3 nucleotides read TGTGCCAGCAGCCAAGATCCGCGACTGAACACTGAAGCTTTCTTT.

The count of this clone is one. The chain has TRBV4-1 and TRBJ1-4; possible D gene TRBD1, 5 bases. This CDR3 is 17 amino acids long. Per germline, CDR1 MGHRA and CDR2 YSYEKL. V was trimmed by 1 base and J by 2 bases, leaving 14 bases between them. The CDR3 sequence is CASSQVALGVTNEKLFF. In DNA form, the CDR3 reads TGCGCCAGCAGCCAAGTTGCCCTGGGGGTGACTAATGAAAAACTGTTTTTT.

This chain uses TRBV5-4 with TRBJ1-2; the match to TRBD1 covers 7 bases. Germline V gene data show CDR1 as SGHNT and CDR2 as YYREEE (reference sequence). This CDR3 has 14 amino acids. Unmatched junction bases numbered 10, after V lost 4 bases and J lost 7 bases. In DNA, the CDR3 is TGTGCCAGCAGCCTGGATCGACAGGGAGGTGGCTACACCTTC. It is translated as CASSLDRQGGGYTF.

The sample holds a few counts of this clone. V is TRBV27 and J is TRBJ1-1; weak D call: TRBD1 (5 bases). Per germline, CDR1 MNHEY and CDR2 SMNVEV (reference sequence). V lost 5 bases, J lost 0 bases, and 16 bases lay in between. CDR3 size: 16 residues. For the CDR3, the DNA is TGTGCCAGCAGTCCGAGCTTGGGGGAGATGAACACTGAAGCTTTCTTT. Its protein is CASSPSLGEMNTEAFF.

The chain recombines TRBV21-1 with TRBJ2-4; TRBD2, the D gene given by the table, was not confirmed from the DNA. TRBV21-1 constitutes a pseudogene. This CDR3 has 14 amino acids. The CDR3 DNA reads as TGTGCCAGCAGACTAGCGGGAGCCAAAAACATTCAGTACTTC. This translates into CASRLAGAKNIQYF.

CDR3 bases: TGTGCCAGCAGTTTACAGGGAGAACTTTACAATGAGCAGTTCTTC. As protein: CASSLQGELYNEQFF. V usage is TRBV2 and J usage is TRBJ2-1; perhaps TRBD1 as D (6 bases). Germline CDR1 SNHLY, CDR2 FYNNEI. With 5 bases removed from V and 4 bases from J, the gap between germline ends came to 15 bases. The CDR3 has 15 amino acids.

This clone was seen a handful of times. This chain links TRBV5-6 with TRBJ2-1, with 7 bases identical to TRBD1. Germline V gene lookup returns CDR1 SGHDT and CDR2 YYEEEE. V was clipped by 0 bases and J by 9 bases; unmatched bases: 12. The CDR3 consists of 16 residues. The CDR3 loop reads CASSLEIYYRDSEQFF. The CDR3 region has the DNA TGTGCCAGCAGCTTGGAAATATATTACCGGGACAGTGAGCAGTTCTTC.

The chain employs TRBV9 and TRBJ2-7, with a weak D call TRBD2 (6 bases). This CDR3 contains 15 residues. The ends were cut back, 0 bases at V and 3 bases at J, with 13 bases in the middle. CDR1 and CDR2 (germline): SGDLS, YYNGEE. CDR3 bases: TGTGCCAGCAGCGTAGTTCCTACGGGACTCTACGAGCAGTACTTC. It codes for CASSVVPTGLYEQYF.

This clone was detected only a few times. The genes are TRBV2 and TRBJ2-1; D is unresolved. CDR3 length: 13 residues. The V gene lost 1 base and the J gene lost 15 bases, with 16 bases spanning the gap. Germline values: CDR1 SNHLY, CDR2 FYNNEI. Written as DNA, the CDR3 is TGTGCCAGCAGTGAAGAGATGGGTTGGAGCCGGTTCTTC. Its translation: CASSEEMGWSRFF. The variable domain in full, completed from reference TRBV2 and TRBJ2-1, reads EPEVTQTPSHQVTQMGQEVILRCVPISNHLYFYWYRQILGQKVEFLVSFYNNEISEKSEIFDDQFSVERPDGSNFTLKIRSTKLEDSAMYFCASSEEMGWSRFFGPGTRLTVL.

This clone occurred a few times. This same CDR3 is encoded by further DNA sequences in the sample. This chain connects TRBV18 to TRBJ2-3; D unclear. Trimming took 0 bases from V and 0 from J, leaving 1 base between them. Per germline, CDR1 KGHSH and CDR2 LQKENI. The CDR3 covers 13 residues. The CDR3 DNA reads TGTGCCAGCTCACCACCAAGCACAGATACGCAGTATTTT. Its protein is CASSPPSTDTQYF.

The J gene is TRBJ2-5, the V gene TRBV6-5; D remains unclear. V shed 0 bases and J shed 1 base, with 0 bases lying between them. The CDR3 runs to 12 residues. Germline CDR1 reads MNHEY; CDR2 reads SVGAGI. The CDR3 DNA reads TGTGCCAGCAGTTACTCCCAAGAGACCCAGTACTTC. This encodes CASSYSQETQYF.

This clone came up once. The chain joins TRBV7-9 to TRBJ1-2; a weak D match, TRBD1 (5 bases). CDR3 size: 13 residues. CDR1 is SEHNR, CDR2 FQNEAQ, per germline (reference sequence). Trimming cost V 1 base and J 8 bases, with 11 bases left between them. The CDR3 region has the DNA TGTGCCAGCAGCTTAGAGGGGTATTTGGGCTACACCTTC. This translates into CASSLEGYLGYTF.

The chain is built from TRBV9 and TRBJ1-2; the D gene is possibly TRBD1 (5 bases). V was pared by 7 bases and J by 7 bases, with 23 bases between. Germline values: CDR1 SGDLS, CDR2 YYNGEE. The CDR3 totals 15 residues. The CDR3 loop reads CASFPFPGTLSGYTF. DNA for the CDR3: TGTGCCAGCTTTCCATTCCCCGGGACCCTCTCTGGCTACACCTTC.

The CDR3 nucleotides read TGCGCCAGCAGCAAGCAGGACGGAGATACGCAGTATTTT. Encoded protein: CASSKQDGDTQYF. This chain links TRBV5-1 with TRBJ2-3; D remains ambiguous. Germline loops: CDR1 SGHRS, CDR2 YFSETQ. V gave up 4 bases and J gave up 5 bases, with 11 bases separating them. The CDR3 has 13 amino acids.

This clone was seen only once. V gene TRBV5-1 combines with J gene TRBJ2-2; tentatively, D is TRBD1 (6 bases). The CDR3 sequence is 16 residues long. V was shortened by 0 bases and J by 7 bases, with 16 bases between the two germline ends. Germline V gives CDR1 SGHRS, CDR2 YFSETQ. CDR3 nucleotide sequence: TGCGCCAGCAGCTTGGTGGGGGCGCGGTCAGGCGGGGAGCTGTTTTTT. The encoded protein is CASSLVGARSGGELFF.

V and J are TRBV19 and TRBJ2-7, with a possible D match to TRBD1 (8 bases). This CDR3 has 13 residues. Germline CDR1 is LNHDA and CDR2 is SQIVND (reference sequence). V dropped 8 bases and J dropped 6 bases, with 17 bases sitting between them. Here the CDR3 DNA reads TGTGCCAGTTCGACAGGGGAGGGCCGCGAGCAGTACTTC. This codes for CASSTGEGREQYF.

The rearrangement links TRBV5-1 to TRBJ1-2; D unresolved. Germline V lookup: CDR1 SGHRS, CDR2 YFSETQ. V was clipped by 4 bases and J by 8 bases, with 12 bases between them. The CDR3 has 12 amino acids. The CDR3 spells CASSQDLQGYTF. CDR3 DNA sequence: TGCGCCAGCAGCCAAGACCTACAGGGCTACACCTTC. The variable domain in full, completed from reference TRBV5-1 and TRBJ1-2, reads KAGVTQTPRYLIKTRGQQVTLSCSPISGHRSVSWYQQTPGQGLQFLFEYFSETQRNKGNFPGRFSGRQFSNSRSEMNVSTLELGDSALYLCASSQDLQGYTFGSGTRLTVV.

This chain connects TRBV23-1 to TRBJ2-7; D may be TRBD1 or TRBD2 (5 bases each). TRBV23-1 falls under the ORF class, with uncertain function. The V end was cut by 6 bases, the J end by 2 bases, with 20 bases between. The CDR3 is 16 amino acids. The CDR3 DNA follows: TGCGCCAGCAGCCCAAAGGCAGAGGGGCAAACCTACGAGCAGTACTTC. It translates to CASSPKAEGQTYEQYF.

V usage is TRBV6-5 and J usage is TRBJ1-2, with 7 positions matching TRBD1. The junction had 15 bases not matched to a gene; V was cut back by 10 bases and J by 4 bases. This CDR3 region has 15 residues. The germline gives CDR1 MNHEY, CDR2 SVGAGI. CDR3 sequence: CANKPSDRSAYGYTF. CDR3 sequence (DNA): TGTGCCAACAAACCGTCGGACAGGTCGGCCTATGGCTACACCTTC.

The rearrangement joins TRBV9 to TRBJ2-3, with unresolved D. V was clipped by 4 bases and J by 0 bases, with 12 bases between them. CDR3 size: 15 residues. Germline values: CDR1 SGDLS, CDR2 YYNGEE. The CDR3 region is CASSLTRYSTDTQYF. Written as DNA, the CDR3 is TGTGCCAGCAGCTTGACTCGGTATAGCACAGATACGCAGTATTTT.

This chain joins TRBV5-5 and TRBJ1-5; no definite D call. CDR3 length: 13 residues. The germline V gene has CDR1 SGHKS and CDR2 YYEKEE (reference sequence). V was clipped by 0 bases and J by 5 bases, with 6 bases between them. CDR3 DNA sequence: TGTGCCAGCAGCTTGGCGCGGGATCAGCCCCAGCATTTT. This translates into CASSLARDQPQHF.